The rows below give T cell receptor beta chains drawn from one sample of a study of blood T cells in healthy people across ages. TCRdb processed the 5' RACE reads anew with MiXCR; each CDR3 protein has one entry. Here the sample spans some 1,000,000 distinct CDR3 sequences, 25% being singletons. The same data also contributed to another study, on T cells of mothers and their children.

Material: blood. These receptors originate from a girl aged 2-10 years in good health. The CDR3 runs from the conserved cysteine through the conserved F or W. The D gene is left open where the match is weak. The size of a clone is reported for some rows only, either as once, few or many, or as a class for expanded clones.

>.|few|TRBJ1-1|12|TRBV14
TGTGCCAGCAGCCATCTCAGAAATGAAGCTTTCTTT
CASSHLRNEAFF
>TRBD1|few|TRBJ1-3|15|TRBV12-3/TRBV12-4
TGTGCCAGCACCTGGGGCGACAGGGTCGGAAACACCATATATTTT
CASTWGDRVGNTIYF
>.|few|TRBJ2-1|16|TRBV6-1
TGTGCCAGCAGCAGTTTGTCGATTTTACCGAGGAATGAGCAGTTCTTC
CASSSLSILPRNEQFF
>.|.|TRBJ2-1|16|TRBV27
TGTGCCAGCAGTTCGGGCTCAGCCAACTCCTACAATGAGCAGTTCTTC
CASSSGSANSYNEQFF
>.|.|TRBJ1-3|17|TRBV9
TGTGCCAGCAGCGCACGGGACATTCCCGGCTCTGGAAACACCATATATTTT
CASSARDIPGSGNTIYF
>.|few|TRBJ2-4|18|TRBV6-2/TRBV6-3
TGTGCCAGCAGTCCACAGCGGGCGTTATCACTCGCCAAAAACATTCAGTACTTC
CASSPQRALSLAKNIQYF
>.|few|TRBJ2-5|12|TRBV2
TGTGCCAGCAGCCAACTAGTGGAGACCCAGTACTTC
CASSQLVETQYF
>.|once|TRBJ1-4|15|TRBV28
TGTGCCAGCCTAAACAGGGAGACAACTAATGAAAAACTGTTTTTT
CASLNRETTNEKLFF
>.|few|TRBJ2-3|16|TRBV20-1
TGCAGTGCTAGGATAGACAGGGCCCCGCGGGGAGATACGCAGTATTTT
CSARIDRAPRGDTQYF
>TRBD1|.|TRBJ2-5|16|TRBV7-2
TGTGCCAGCAGCTTCGTTAGGACAGGGGGCAGGGAGACCCAGTACTTC
CASSFVRTGGRETQYF
>.|.|TRBJ2-1|13|TRBV7-6
TGTGCCACCACCCAGGTGGGGGTGGGTGAGCAGTTCTTC
CATTQVGVGEQFF
>.|few|TRBJ2-1|11|TRBV29-1
TGCAGCGTGTGGACTTTCAATGAGCAGTTCTTC
CSVWTFNEQFF
>.|few|TRBJ2-7|14|TRBV29-1
TGCAGCGTTGGGGGACGGGCAGTAATCGGTGGGCAGTACTTC
CSVGGRAVIGGQYF
>.|many|TRBJ1-1|12|TRBV12-3/TRBV12-4
TGTGCCAGCAGTCGGTCGAACACTGAAGCTTTCTTT
CASSRSNTEAFF
>TRBD1|.|TRBJ1-6|15|TRBV13
TGTGCCAGCAGCCTCTGGGACAGTTATAATTCACCCCTCCACTTT
CASSLWDSYNSPLHF
>.|many|TRBJ1-4|15|TRBV7-2
TGTGCCAGCAGCTTAGTGGGTACAACTAATGAAAAACTGTTTTTT
CASSLVGTTNEKLFF
>.|.|TRBJ2-7|14|TRBV20-1
TGCAGTGCTAGAGATATGAGAGTGGGCTACGAGCAGTACTTC
CSARDMRVGYEQYF
>.|many|TRBJ1-2|13|TRBV7-9
TGTGCCAGCAGCTCGGGGAAGGACTATGGCTACACCTTC
CASSSGKDYGYTF
>TRBD2|.|TRBJ2-7|15|TRBV12-3/TRBV12-4
TGTGCCAGCAGCCTAGCGGGAGTCGGGTCCTACGAGCAGTACTTC
CASSLAGVGSYEQYF
>.|few|TRBJ2-1|12|TRBV29-1
TGCAGCGTTGAAATTCCCTACAATGAGCAGTTCTTC
CSVEIPYNEQFF
>.|.|TRBJ2-3|14|TRBV19
TGTGCCAGTACGACTTTCAGTAGCACAGATACGCAGTATTTT
CASTTFSSTDTQYF
>.|.|TRBJ1-1|12|TRBV15
TGTGCCACCAGCGCAGAGGACACTGAAGCTTTCTTT
CATSAEDTEAFF
>.|.|TRBJ2-6|15|TRBV6-5
TGTGCCAGCAGTTACCGGAGCTCTGGGGCCAACGTCCTGACTTTC
CASSYRSSGANVLTF
>.|few|TRBJ2-7|14|TRBV5-5
TGTGCCAGCAGCATGGAATCGGGCCCGGGATTCGAGTACTTC
CASSMESGPGFEYF
>.|few|TRBJ2-5|15|TRBV7-9
TGTGCCAGCAGCTTAATAGGGGCAGCTCAAGAGACCCAGTACTTC
CASSLIGAAQETQYF
>.|few|TRBJ1-1|16|TRBV12-3/TRBV12-4
TGTGCCAGCAGTTCCAATGTCGGGACCATGAACACTGAAGCTTTCTTT
CASSSNVGTMNTEAFF
>TRBD2|few|TRBJ2-3|15|TRBV11-2
TGTGCCAGCAGCTTAGTCTGGGAGGGTGATGATACGCAGTATTTT
CASSLVWEGDDTQYF
>TRBD1|.|TRBJ1-2|15|TRBV9
TGTGCCAGCAGCGCGGGGACAGGAGCTAACTATGGCTACACCTTC
CASSAGTGANYGYTF
>.|.|TRBJ1-2|14|TRBV7-9
TGTGCCAGCAGCTTGATACCTTCTGCCTATGGCTACACCTTC
CASSLIPSAYGYTF
>.|few|TRBJ1-1|13|TRBV7-2
TGTGCCAGCAGCTTAGTTTGGAACACTGAAGCTTTCTTT
CASSLVWNTEAFF
>.|few|TRBJ1-5|15|TRBV7-9
TGTGCCAGCAGCTCCGGGGGTTATAGCAATCAGCCCCAGCATTTT
CASSSGGYSNQPQHF
>.|few|TRBJ1-1|12|TRBV29-1
TGCAGCGTTGAAATGTGGAACACTGAAGCTTTCTTT
CSVEMWNTEAFF
>TRBD2|few|TRBJ2-1|14|TRBV7-3
TGTGCCAGCAGCTTAGGGACTAGGGGGAATGAGCAGTTCTTC
CASSLGTRGNEQFF
>.|.|TRBJ1-2|14|TRBV6-5
TGTGCCAGCTCCTCAGACTGGGGAAACTATGGCTACACCTTC
CASSSDWGNYGYTF
>TRBD2|few|TRBJ2-3|17|TRBV7-3
TGTGCCAGCAGGGGAATGACTAGCGGGACTCTTCCGGATACGCAGTATTTT
CASRGMTSGTLPDTQYF
>.|.|TRBJ1-2|14|TRBV29-1
TGCAGCGTTGAAGATAACCTCCCGGGGGGGGGCTACACCTTC
CSVEDNLPGGGYTF
>.|.|TRBJ2-2|14|TRBV6-5
TGTGCCAGCAGTTACAACCGGAAGAGGGGGGAGCTGTTTTTT
CASSYNRKRGELFF
>.|few|TRBJ2-7|13|TRBV29-1
TGCAGCGTTGAAGGGGTTGGGGACTACGAGCAGTACTTC
CSVEGVGDYEQYF
>.|few|TRBJ2-7|14|TRBV24-1
TGTGCCACCAGTGATTTTAAATCGGCGAAGGCCGTTCTATTC
CATSDFKSAKAVLF
>TRBD2|.|TRBJ2-7|12|TRBV12-3/TRBV12-4
TGTGCCAGCAGTTTAAGGCTAGCGGTGCAGTACTTC
CASSLRLAVQYF
>.|many|TRBJ2-1|12|TRBV4-1
TGCGCCAGCAGCCAACCTTACAATGAGCAGTTCTTC
CASSQPYNEQFF